The rows below give T cell receptor beta chains drawn from one sample of a study of cytomegalovirus exposure and HLA in healthy donors. The method was immunoSEQ multiplex PCR; TCRdb's version includes in-frame clones alone and lacks a portion of them. The table includes under 170,000 clones, 75% to 85% detected once. The sequenced sample was PBMCs. The receptors derive from a man aged 50 to 59 in good health and CMV-seropositive. Both conserved end residues are part of each CDR3. The order of the fields is J gene, D gene, clone size, V gene, CDR3 DNA, CDR3 protein. D genes are given only for firm matches. Where a row states a size, it is once, few, many or the class of an expanded clone; other rows omit it.

TRBJ2-1 - few TRBV29-1 TGCAGCGCTCTGAACGACAGAGGGTTCTTC CSALNDRGFF
TRBJ2-7 TRBD2 - TRBV6-1 TGTGCCAGCAGTGAAAAAACTAGCGGCTCCTACGAGCAGTACTTC CASSEKTSGSYEQYF
TRBJ1-2 - - TRBV10-3 TGTGCCATCAGTGAGTTGGGCAGCAACTATGGCTACACCTTC CAISELGSNYGYTF
TRBJ1-2 TRBD1 - TRBV5-8 TGTGCCAGCAGCCCAGGACAGGGAAACTATGGCTACACCTTC CASSPGQGNYGYTF
TRBJ2-5 TRBD2 - TRBV28 TGTGCCATCAGAACCCCGGGACTAGCGGGAGTTGTGAAGACCCAGTACTTC CAIRTPGLAGVVKTQYF
TRBJ1-4 - - TRBV4-1 TGCGCCAGCAGCCAAGGAGGCGGTGAAAAACTGTTTTTT CASSQGGGEKLFF
TRBJ2-3 TRBD2 - TRBV5-1 TGCGCCAGCAGCGTCCAAGCGGGGAGCACAGATACGCAGTATTTT CASSVQAGSTDTQYF
TRBJ2-2 - - TRBV5-1 TGCGCCAGCAGCCCCGGGTCAGCGGTAAACACCGGGGAGCTGTTTTTT CASSPGSAVNTGELFF
TRBJ1-5 TRBD1 few TRBV7-8 TGTGCCAGCAGCCCCTTGACAGGGAATCAGCCCCAGCATTTT CASSPLTGNQPQHF
TRBJ1-1 TRBD1 - TRBV5-1 TGCGCCAGCAGCTTGGATGAGGGGGCTTACACTGAAGCTTTCTTT CASSLDEGAYTEAFF
TRBJ1-2 TRBD1 - TRBV7-6 TGTGCCAGCAGCTTGGGACAGCGAGGGTACTATGGCTACACCTTC CASSLGQRGYYGYTF
TRBJ1-4 TRBD1 - TRBV5-1 TGCGCCAGCAGCTTGGCAGGGGGCACAACTAATGAAAAACTGTTTTTT CASSLAGGTTNEKLFF
TRBJ2-1 TRBD2 - TRBV28 TGTGCCAGCAACGGGAGGCGGGAGGGGTTCTTC CASNGRREGFF
TRBJ2-1 TRBD2 medium-sized TRBV27 TGTGCCAGCAGTTTGGGACTAGCGGGAGGGCCGTACGTGGATGAGCAGTTCTTC CASSLGLAGGPYVDEQFF
TRBJ2-4 TRBD2 - TRBV11-2 TGTGCCAGCAGCTCCTGGGGACTAGCGGGATCTGCGGACATTCAGTACTTC CASSSWGLAGSADIQYF